This TCR beta chain is from a study of blood T cells in healthy people across ages. It was with a sample-barcoded 5' primer and a J-beta primer mix that a second PCR of roughly 6 to 12 cycles was run. Each sample yielded at least 2.5 million CDR3-containing paired-end reads. TCRdb ran MiXCR on the 5' RACE reads and lists one entry per CDR3 protein. The data show some 1.5 million distinct CDR3 sequences, with about 28% seen just once and more than 6% held by the top ten. This clonotype was found a few times. The CDR3 has 13 amino acids. Germline-derived CDR1 and CDR2 are MDHEN and SYDVKM. Trimming cost V 5 bases and J 2 bases, with 10 bases left between them.

Sequenced input: blood. The chain uses TRBV28 and TRBJ2-7, with D possibly TRBD1 on 6 matching bases. This clonotype was sampled from a woman aged 30 to 39 in good health. In DNA form, the CDR3 reads TGTGCCAGCAGTGGACAGCTCCCCTACGAGCAGTACTTC. This sequence encodes CASSGQLPYEQYF.